This TCR beta chain originates from a study of OX40 agonist ivuxolimab in advanced cancers. Repertoires were generated with immunoSEQ multiplex PCR, while TCRdb's copy carries only in-frame clones and drops some. Of under 60,000 clones listed, around 89% are singletons. Here the sequenced sample was CD4+ or CD8+ T cells sorted from blood, taken in a trial of the OX40 agonist ivuxolimab. This sequence originates from an adult with an advanced solid tumor such as melanoma, head and neck, liver or kidney cancer.

The CDR3 nucleotides read TGTGCCAGCAGCTTCAGCCGCGGGAGCTCCTACAATGAGCAGTTCTTC. Protein product: CASSFSRGSSYNEQFF. The chain links TRBV9 to TRBJ2-1, with 7 bases lining up with TRBD2. Per germline, CDR1 SGDLS and CDR2 YYNGEE. The CDR3 has 16 amino acids. V shed 4 bases, J shed 0 bases, and the junction held 7 bases outside the gene matches. Together with reference TRBV9 and TRBJ2-1, the CDR3 gives the full variable domain: DSGVTQTPKHLITATGQRVTLRCSPRSGDLSVYWYQQSLDQGLQFLIQYYNGEERAKGNILERFSAQQFPDLHSELNLSSLELGDSALYFCASSFSRGSSYNEQFFGPGTRLTVL.